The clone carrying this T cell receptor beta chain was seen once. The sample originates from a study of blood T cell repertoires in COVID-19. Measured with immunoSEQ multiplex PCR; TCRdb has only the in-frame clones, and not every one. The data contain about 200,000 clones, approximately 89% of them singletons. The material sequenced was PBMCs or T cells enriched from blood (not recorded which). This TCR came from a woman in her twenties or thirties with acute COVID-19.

The CDR3 protein is CAWRGRRLGNTEAFF. As DNA, the CDR3 is TGTGCCTGGAGGGGGAGAAGATTGGGGAACACTGAAGCTTTCTTT. The chain recombines TRBV30 with TRBJ1-1; D is unclear. Between the trimmed V and J ends, which lost 3 bases and 1 base, there was a span of 15 bases. Looked up from germline, CDR1 is GTSNPN and CDR2 is SVGIG (reference sequence). This CDR3 comprises 15 residues.